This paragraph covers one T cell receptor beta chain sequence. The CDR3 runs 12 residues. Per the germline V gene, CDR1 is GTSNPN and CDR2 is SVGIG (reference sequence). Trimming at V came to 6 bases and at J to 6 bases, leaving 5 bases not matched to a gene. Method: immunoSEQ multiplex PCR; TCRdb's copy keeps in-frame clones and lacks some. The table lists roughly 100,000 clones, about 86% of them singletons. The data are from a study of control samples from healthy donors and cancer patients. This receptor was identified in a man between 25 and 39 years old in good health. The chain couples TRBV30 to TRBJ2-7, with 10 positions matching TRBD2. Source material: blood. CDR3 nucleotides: TGTGCCTGTGGTCTAGCGGGAGTCGAGCAGTACTTC. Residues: CACGLAGVEQYF.